These 7 T cell receptor beta chains were all obtained from the same sample, sequenced in a study of T cells in Graves' hyperthyroidism and ophthalmopathy. RNA transcripts gave rise to amplified TCR beta CDR3 regions. The study used the HTBI primer set for a first-round RT-PCR of the TCR CDR3. From the multiplex PCR reads, TCRdb called clonotypes with MiXCR, one entry per CDR3 protein. The data contain around 400,000 distinct CDR3 sequences, roughly 25% of them singletons. The sequencing sample was made of blood. The receptors were gathered from a middle-aged man with Graves' hyperthyroidism.

In its sample, this clonotype was seen a few times. This sequence joins TRBV7-6 and TRBJ2-3; D unclear. The germline V gene has CDR1 SGHVS and CDR2 FNYEAQ. CDR3 length: 14 amino acids. Trimming cost V 6 bases and J 2 bases, with 12 bases left between them. The CDR3 spells CASSLAQVTDTQYF. The CDR3 DNA follows: TGTGCCAGCAGTTTGGCCCAGGTCACAGATACGCAGTATTTT. The full variable domain, rest sourced from reference TRBV7-6 and TRBJ2-3, is GAGVSQSPRYKVTKRGQDVALRCDPISGHVSLYWYRQALGQGPEFLTYFNYEAQQDKSGLPNDRFSAERPEGSISTLTIQRTEQRDSAMYRCASSLAQVTDTQYFGPGTRLTVL.

This clonotype was seen ten or more times. The chain links TRBV2 to TRBJ2-7; 10 bases are a match to TRBD2. The germline V gene encodes CDR1 SNHLY and CDR2 FYNNEI. The CDR3 is 14 residues long. Unmatched junction bases numbered 2, after V lost 4 bases and J lost 2 bases. The CDR3 reads CASSALAGAYEQYF. The CDR3 DNA reads as TGTGCCAGCAGTGCCCTAGCGGGGGCCTACGAGCAGTACTTC.

In this sample, this clonotype turned up many times. The chain employs TRBV2 and TRBJ1-6; TRBD1 matches at 7 bases. This CDR3 has 15 residues. From germline, CDR1 is SNHLY and CDR2 FYNNEI. Trimming at V came to 6 bases and at J to 6 bases, leaving 8 bases not matched to a gene. The CDR3 reads CASRSQQGSNSPLHF. The CDR3 DNA reads as TGTGCCAGCAGATCGCAACAGGGGTCTAATTCACCCCTCCACTTT.

The chain has TRBV14 and TRBJ1-1, with 10 bases matching TRBD1. Germline V lookup: CDR1 SGHDN, CDR2 FVKESK. The length of the CDR3 is 16 residues. Trimming removed 1 base from V and 5 bases from J; junction bases left unmatched: 7. CDR3 amino acids: CASSQGDRGRRTEAFF. DNA for the CDR3: TGTGCCAGCAGCCAAGGAGACAGGGGGCGTAGAACTGAAGCTTTCTTT.

The chain has TRBV4-2 and TRBJ2-4; D may be TRBD2 (6 bases). CDR1 is LGHNA and CDR2 is YNFKEQ in the germline V gene. Trimming shortened V by 0 bases and J by 9 bases, and 18 bases separated the two germline ends. The length of the CDR3 is 16 residues. CDR3 sequence: CASSQETGLGGTIQYF. The CDR3 DNA is TGTGCCAGCAGCCAAGAGACCGGTTTGGGGGGAACCATTCAGTACTTC.

This clonotype was picked up many times. The rearrangement joins TRBV2 to TRBJ2-1; 12 bases are a match to TRBD2. This CDR3 comprises 18 residues. V shed 3 bases, J shed 0 bases, and the junction held 6 bases outside the gene matches. The germline V gene has CDR1 SNHLY and CDR2 FYNNEI. The CDR3 here is CASSDLGLAGSSYNEQFF. The DNA for the CDR3 is TGTGCCAGCAGTGACTTAGGACTAGCGGGGAGCTCCTACAATGAGCAGTTCTTC.

The chain uses TRBV3-1 and TRBJ1-1, with 7 bases aligning to TRBD1. The CDR3 consists of 15 residues. The ends lost 1 base at V and 3 bases at J; junction bases unmatched: 5. CDR1 and CDR2 from the germline V gene are LGHDT and YNNKEL (reference sequence). The CDR3 bases are TGTGCCAGCAGCCAAGGTACAACAGGGGACACTGAAGCTTTCTTT. Amino acid sequence: CASSQGTTGDTEAFF.